The source of this T cell receptor beta chain is a study of patients and donors after allogeneic stem cell transplantation. V was pared by 5 bases and J by 3 bases, with 5 bases of the junction left unmatched. The CDR3 spans 14 residues. TCRdb recomputed calls from the RT-PCR reads with MiXCR, one row per CDR3 protein. Altogether hundreds of thousands of distinct CDR3 sequences are present, roughly 17% being singletons, with the ten largest covering over 6%. The chain joins TRBV12-3 or TRBV12-4 to TRBJ2-7; 9 bases match TRBD2. Sample: blood, either unsorted or a sorted T cell fraction (not recorded which). The TCR originated in a human donor who was either an allogeneic HSCT recipient or a stem cell or donor lymphocyte infusion donor (not recorded which). It is not recorded whose cells these are; they may come from a transplant donor. CDR3 protein: CASSDSGGSYEQYF. Here the CDR3 DNA reads TGTGCCAGCAGTGATAGCGGGGGAAGCTACGAGCAGTACTTC.